These 8 T cell receptor beta chains came from one sample sequenced in a study of T-cell reconstitution after alpha-beta-depleted transplantation in children. Unique molecular identifiers were incorporated into the prepared TCRbeta library. TCRdb fed the PCR reads into MiXCR, producing one record per CDR3 protein. Seen here are 450,000 to 550,000 distinct CDR3 sequences, 10% to 12% observed once, and the top ten hold 14%. Sequenced here: PBMCs, mostly from graft donor cells, sampled 180 days after TCRalphabeta/CD19-depleted stem cell transplant. All receptors derive from a female patient between 2 and 15 years old who had a stem cell transplant for aplastic anemia, so the T cells may come from the graft donor.

This clonotype has a handful of counts. The CDR3 nucleotides read TGCGCCAGCAGTTCATTTGTACAGCGGGGAAAGTCCTACAATGAGCAGTTCTTC. It yields the protein CASSSFVQRGKSYNEQFF. This rearrangement joins TRBV5-1 to TRBJ2-1; 7 bases map to TRBD2. Germline loops: CDR1 SGHRS, CDR2 YFSETQ. J was trimmed by 1 base and V by 5 bases; bases with no gene match: 15. This CDR3 has 18 residues.

This clonotype was counted between two and nine times. CDR3 coding DNA: TGCGCCAGCAGCCTCTACGGGTTATACAATGAGCAGTTCTTC. This gives the protein CASSLYGLYNEQFF. V gene TRBV4-3 combines with J gene TRBJ2-1; unclear D gene. The V end was cut by 4 bases, the J end by 4 bases, with 11 bases between. The CDR3 is 14 amino acids. Germline CDR1 reads LGHNA; CDR2 reads YSLEER.

This clonotype was observed many times. This chain links TRBV29-1 with TRBJ1-4, with 8 bases aligning to TRBD1. The J segment lost 8 bases and the V segment lost 6 bases, leaving 2 bases of the junction unmatched. Germline V lookup: CDR1 SQVTM, CDR2 ANQGSEA. The CDR3 has 11 residues. CDR3 sequence: CSVDRGEKLFF. The CDR3 bases are TGCAGCGTAGACAGGGGAGAAAAACTGTTTTTT.

In this sample, this clonotype turned up a few times. V usage is TRBV20-1 and J usage is TRBJ2-7, with 10 bases that match TRBD2. The ends lost 0 bases at V and 5 bases at J; junction bases unmatched: 13. Germline V gives CDR1 DFQATT, CDR2 SNEGSKA (reference sequence). This CDR3 contains 17 residues. In nucleotides, the CDR3 is TGCAGTGCTAGAGATCTAGGGTCTAGCGGGAGCGGCGACGAGCAGTACTTC. It translates to CSARDLGSSGSGDEQYF.

In this sample, this clonotype turned up a few times. CDR3 DNA: TGCAGCGTTCCCGGGACTCTCGCCGGGGAGCTGTTTTTT. The encoded protein is CSVPGTLAGELFF. This chain joins TRBV29-1 and TRBJ2-2; a weak D match, TRBD2 (6 bases). The CDR3 covers 13 residues. Trimming cost V 5 bases and J 6 bases, with 13 bases left between them. CDR1 SQVTM and CDR2 ANQGSEA come from the germline V gene.

This clonotype was observed a handful of times. The J gene is TRBJ1-3, the V gene TRBV15, with D perhaps TRBD1 (6 bases). Germline V CDR1 and CDR2: LNHNV, YYDKDF (reference sequence). V lost 2 bases and J lost 0, with 11 bases in between. CDR3 length equals 16 residues. The CDR3 spells CATSRNGQFSGNTIYF. CDR3 nucleotides: TGTGCCACCAGCAGAAACGGACAGTTCTCTGGAAACACCATATATTTT.

The rearrangement links TRBV24-1 to TRBJ2-3, with 7 bases matching TRBD1. In germline, CDR1 is KGHDR, CDR2 SFDVKD. V lost 8 bases and J lost 3; bases outside the gene matches: 10. The CDR3 is 15 amino acids. The CDR3 region has the DNA TGTGCCACCATTGTGAACAGGGGACGGACAGATACGCAGTATTTT. Translation gives CATIVNRGRTDTQYF.

This clonotype was counted between two and nine times. V and J are TRBV15 and TRBJ1-2, with TRBD1 matching 7 bases. The V gene's germline CDR1 is LNHNV and CDR2 YYDKDF (reference sequence). CDR3 length equals 13 residues. V lost 4 bases and J lost 2; bases outside the gene matches: 1. The CDR3 loop is CATSKDRNYGYTF. The CDR3 nucleotides read TGTGCCACCAGCAAGGACAGGAACTATGGCTACACCTTC.